This TCR beta chain was recovered during a study of T cell responses to AZD1222 COVID-19 vaccine (dated by TCRdb to the early 2020s). Regarding the research as a whole: TCR sequencing was performed for over 230 trial participants, of whom roughly 200 were given two doses of AZD1222 and approximately 25 were given two doses of MenACWY control vaccine. Trial participants were enrolled by age into subgroups of 18-55, 56-69 and 70-plus years, and 148, 28 and 57 TCR-sequenced participants, respectively, were included in these subgroups.

Findings and caveats that apply to the study as a whole: Most participants were white British and females outnumbered males, and the authors suggested that clonal diversity may have been underestimated. Conclusions about previously exposed vaccinees were limited because only six AZD1222 recipients were SARS-CoV-2 seropositive at baseline. The whole spike protein was spanned by vaccine-associated CD4 TCRs, and dominant responses were seen in regions 160-218 and 743-854. Because no day 14 peak-response samples were available, repertoires were characterized only after the peak T cell response. The 56-69-year group was small, and its depth increase did not reach significance, likely because of low power. Epitopes outside the regions mutated in the B.1.351 and B.1.1.7 variants were reportedly recognized by nearly half of the unique spike-specific TCRs. A significant rise in spike-specific TCR breadth and depth was observed after two AZD1222 doses relative to day 0 and relative to MenACWY recipients.

This specimen's time point label, interpreted: about 28 days (+/-7) after the second vaccine dose. AZD1222 recipients given second doses at about 4 weeks or at about 12 weeks were pooled, since spike-specific TCR depth and breadth were not found to differ between the two schedules. Vaccinee samples were obtained from the UK trials COV001 and COV002, which included a single-blind randomized controlled phase 2/3 trial of AZD1222 (ChAdOx1 nCoV-19) in healthy adults. For TCRbeta chain sequencing, PBMC samples from trial participants were taken at day 0 and at day 28 after the second dose. The CDR3 regions of human TCRbeta chains were analyzed by immunosequencing. In the source study's methods: TCRs in the repertoires were compared against a reference library of SARS-CoV-2-specific TCRs that had been generated with the MIRA antigen-specificity platform. Breadth was defined as the fraction of unique TCRs that were SARS-CoV-2-associated. Depth was defined as the fraction of total T cells that were SARS-CoV-2-associated. Using the MIRA data, each spike-specific TCR was assigned both to the spike region to which the TCR was reactive and to a CD4 or CD8 class. Log10-transformed breadth and depth values were compared by one-way ANOVA with Sidak's multiple comparisons tests. TCRdb took this table from immuneACCESS and kept in-frame rearrangements with V and J called. Such tables lack part of the clones; where checked against another copy, unresolved V genes explain under half of the gap, and the rest is unexplained. The V and J calls and clone size come from that table; D and trimming were worked out from the DNA. The sample contains approximately 150,000 clones, 90% of them found a single time. Roughly 6.2% of the sample is in the top ten clones.

Clipping removes 0 bases from V and 10 bases from J, with 9 as the unmatched junction base count. The CDR3 runs 15 residues from the cysteine to the phenylalanine. Only the CDR3 DNA stays, 45 bases, in frame from base 1. The germline V gene (reference sequence) sets CDR1 to GTSNPN and CDR2 to SVGIG. Comments on this clone: Its binding antigen is unknown. The record has no base qualities; no much larger clone is one base away.

Recombination linked TRBV30 to TRBJ1-6; 7 junctional bases match TRBD1. This receptor was identified in an adult who received the AZD1222 COVID-19 vaccine. The sequenced sample was peripheral blood, obtained 28 days after the second AZD1222 dose. The CDR3 here reads CAWSVHRGKVSPLHF. The bases read TGTGCCTGGAGTGTACACAGGGGAAAGGTATCACCCCTCCACTTT.